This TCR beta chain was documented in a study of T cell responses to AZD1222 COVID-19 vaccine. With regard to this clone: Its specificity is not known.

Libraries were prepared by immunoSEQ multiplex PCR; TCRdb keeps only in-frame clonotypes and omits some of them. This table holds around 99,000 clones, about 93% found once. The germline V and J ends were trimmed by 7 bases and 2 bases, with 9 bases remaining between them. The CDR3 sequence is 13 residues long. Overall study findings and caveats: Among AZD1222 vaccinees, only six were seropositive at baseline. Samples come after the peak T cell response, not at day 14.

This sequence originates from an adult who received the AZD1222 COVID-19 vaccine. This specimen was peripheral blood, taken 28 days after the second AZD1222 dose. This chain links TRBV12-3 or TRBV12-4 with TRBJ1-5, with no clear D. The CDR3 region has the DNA TGTGCCAGCAAGAAGGGCGGCAATCAGCCCCAGCATTTT. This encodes CASKKGGNQPQHF.